This is a list of T cell receptor beta chains from one sample in a study of blood T cell repertoires in COVID-19. TCRdb keeps only in-frame clones here, not all; method: immunoSEQ multiplex PCR. The repertoire holds roughly 57,000 clones, approximately 87% seen once, with approximately 6% in the top ten. Sequencing used peripheral blood. The receptors come from a woman aged 55-75 years with COVID-19, enrolled during active disease. CDR3s include the opening cysteine and the closing phenylalanine or tryptophan. The order of the fields is J gene, V gene, CDR3 protein.

J gene: TRBJ1-2
V gene: TRBV19
CDR3 protein: CASSIDREKGYTF

J gene: TRBJ1-1
V gene: TRBV30
CDR3 protein: CAWRTGFLTFF

J gene: TRBJ2-1
V gene: TRBV27
CDR3 protein: CASSFSAGAYNEQFF

J gene: TRBJ2-1
V gene: TRBV11-3
CDR3 protein: CASSLKGGSYNEQFF

J gene: TRBJ2-2
V gene: TRBV2
CDR3 protein: CASSWLLNTGELFF

J gene: TRBJ1-2
V gene: TRBV3-1/TRBV3-2
CDR3 protein: CASSHGQARGYTF

J gene: TRBJ2-1
V gene: TRBV20-1
CDR3 protein: CSARDLRRQFF

J gene: TRBJ2-2
V gene: TRBV10-3
CDR3 protein: CAIGLAGAGELFF

J gene: TRBJ2-7
V gene: TRBV7-9
CDR3 protein: CASSLGTGGLYEQYF

J gene: TRBJ2-2
V gene: TRBV7-8
CDR3 protein: CASSLGGFGTGELFF

J gene: TRBJ1-3
V gene: TRBV14
CDR3 protein: CASSPLDRVSGNTIYF

J gene: TRBJ2-7
V gene: TRBV7-9
CDR3 protein: CASSRTDLSGEYEQYF

J gene: TRBJ2-7
V gene: TRBV9
CDR3 protein: CASSVDTGKGEQYF